Shown below are 14 T cell receptor beta chains from a single sample sequenced in a study of T cells and Merkel cell carcinoma outcomes. Assay: immunoSEQ multiplex PCR; the TCRdb copy retains only in-frame clones and omits some. The data contain 9,500 to 15,000 clones, roughly 95% of them seen just once; the ten biggest clones take up about 0.99%. The sample was tumor tissue from Merkel cell carcinoma. The receptor set was obtained from a human donor with Merkel cell carcinoma.

The count of this clone is one. This rearrangement joins TRBV4-1 to TRBJ2-5, with TRBD2 matching over 9 bases. The CDR3 covers 15 residues. Germline lookup yields CDR1 MGHRA and CDR2 YSYEKL. V dropped 4 bases and J dropped 5; count of bases not matched to a gene: 8. The CDR3 region has the DNA TGCGCCAGCAGCCGAGGGCGGGAGGGCCTGGAGACCCAGTACTTC. Amino acid sequence: CASSRGREGLETQYF.

The V and J genes are TRBV6-5 and TRBJ1-1, with D perhaps TRBD1 (5 bases). Trimming cost V 4 bases and J 0 bases, with 6 bases left between them. This CDR3 region has 13 residues. Germline V lookup: CDR1 MNHEY, CDR2 SVGAGI. The CDR3 DNA reads as TGTGCCAGCAGTTTGACAGTGAACACTGAAGCTTTCTTT. Translated: CASSLTVNTEAFF.

This rearrangement joins TRBV5-1 to TRBJ2-5; no definite D call. Trimming shortened V by 2 bases and J by 1 base, and 6 bases separated the two germline ends. Germline assignment: CDR1 SGHRS and CDR2 YFSETQ. This CDR3 contains 13 residues. The CDR3 coding sequence is TGCGCCAGCAGCTTCCGTGGCCAAGAGACCCAGTACTTC. Protein: CASSFRGQETQYF.

This chain uses TRBV5-8 with TRBJ2-1; 10 bases fit TRBD2. Germline V CDR1 and CDR2: SGHTS, YDEGEE. V dropped 6 bases and J dropped 3; count of bases not matched to a gene: 3. This CDR3 has 14 residues. The chain's CDR3 is CASTRTSGYNEQFF. In DNA, the CDR3 is TGTGCCAGCACTCGGACTAGCGGCTACAATGAGCAGTTCTTC.

The CDR3: CASSLKRQRRTDTQYF. The DNA of the CDR3 is TGTGCCAGCAGCCTGAAGAGACAGAGGAGGACAGATACGCAGTATTTT. The J gene is TRBJ2-3, the V gene TRBV14; D tentatively reads TRBD1 or TRBD2 (5 bases each). Looked up from germline, CDR1 is SGHDN and CDR2 is FVKESK. The CDR3 is 16 residues long. Deletions cut 4 bases from V and 3 bases from J, with 17 bases between.

This chain links TRBV6-6 with TRBJ2-7, with a tentative D call TRBD1 (6 bases). The germline V and J ends were trimmed by 4 bases and 4 bases, with 11 bases remaining between them. Germline loops: CDR1 MNHNY, CDR2 SVGAGI (reference sequence). This CDR3 is 13 amino acids long. The DNA of the CDR3 is TGTGCCAGCAGTTCTACAGGGATATACGAGCAGTACTTC. As protein: CASSSTGIYEQYF.

The CDR3 DNA sequence: TGTGCCAGCAGCTTAGCCGACCTAGGGAACTATGGCTACACCTTC. Its protein is CASSLADLGNYGYTF. The rearrangement links TRBV7-9 to TRBJ1-2; no definite D call. Trimming took off 0 bases at V and 2 bases at J, with 10 bases between the two ends. Germline CDR1 SEHNR, CDR2 FQNEAQ (reference sequence). The CDR3 is 15 amino acids.

The V and J genes are TRBV29-1 and TRBJ1-1; D gene ambiguous. CDR1 and CDR2 from the germline V gene are SQVTM and ANQGSEA. V lost 4 bases to trimming and J lost 8 bases, with 11 bases between them. The CDR3 length is 11 residues. CDR3 sequence: CSVGEVSEAFF. CDR3 coding DNA: TGCAGCGTTGGGGAGGTGTCAGAAGCTTTCTTT.

The DNA for the CDR3 is TGTGCCAGCAGCGTACAGACAGGGGGGGCATACGAGCAGTACTTC. It specifies CASSVQTGGAYEQYF. The chain employs TRBV9 and TRBJ2-7, with TRBD1 identical over 9 bases. Germline V gene lookup returns CDR1 SGDLS and CDR2 YYNGEE. After removal of 1 base from V and 4 bases from J, the junction contained 6 bases not matched to a gene. The CDR3 is 15 amino acids.

The chain uses TRBV28 and TRBJ1-3; 7 positions agree with TRBD1. CDR1 and CDR2 from the germline V gene are MDHEN and SYDVKM. This CDR3 is built from 16 residues. V lost 4 bases and J lost 4; bases outside the gene matches: 10. The CDR3 DNA sequence: TGTGCCAGCAGTTCTCAGGGACAGTCCTTAGGAAACACCATATATTTT. Translating it yields CASSSQGQSLGNTIYF. Together with reference TRBV28 and TRBJ1-3, the CDR3 gives the full variable domain: DVKVTQSSRYLVKRTGEKVFLECVQDMDHENMFWYRQDPGLGLRLIYFSYDVKMKEKGDIPEGYSVSREKKERFSLILESASTNQTSMYLCASSSQGQSLGNTIYFGEGSWLTVV.

This clone appeared once. The rearrangement links TRBV4-3 to TRBJ2-3; D ambiguous. CDR1 and CDR2 (germline): LGHNA, YSLEER. Trimming cost V 3 bases and J 6 bases, with 7 bases left between them. The length of the CDR3 is 12 residues. CDR3 coding DNA: TGCGCCAGCAGCCAGGGTTGGGATACGCAGTATTTT. Its translation is CASSQGWDTQYF.

The chain uses TRBV28 and TRBJ1-1; TRBD1 might be the D (5 bases). Germline CDR1 is MDHEN and CDR2 is SYDVKM. CDR3 size: 14 residues. Trimming cost V 7 bases and J 1 base, with 13 bases left between them. The DNA for the CDR3 is TGTGCCAGCACCCTGGGACGGGGGAACACTGAAGCTTTCTTT. Translation: CASTLGRGNTEAFF.

The chain combines TRBV6-1 with TRBJ2-1; D unresolved. This CDR3 contains 15 residues. Per the germline V gene, CDR1 is MNHNS and CDR2 is SASEGT. Trimming removed 4 bases from V and 2 bases from J, with 12 bases in between. The CDR3 reads CASSAARLTYNEQFF. The CDR3 bases are TGTGCCAGCAGTGCGGCCAGGTTAACCTACAATGAGCAGTTCTTC.

The chain combines TRBV7-2 with TRBJ2-1, with 7 nucleotides matching TRBD2. Trimming at V came to 5 bases and at J to 7 bases, leaving 11 bases not matched to a gene. This CDR3 contains 15 residues. Germline loops: CDR1 SGHTA, CDR2 FQGNSA. CDR3 region: CASSPLGGSVNEQFF. The CDR3 nucleotides are TGTGCCAGCAGCCCACTCGGCGGGAGTGTGAATGAGCAGTTCTTC. The whole variable domain, filled in from reference TRBV7-2 and TRBJ2-1, reads GAGVSQSPSNKVTEKGKDVELRCDPISGHTALYWYRQSLGQGLEFLIYFQGNSAPDKSGLPSDRFSAERTGGSVSTLTIQRTQQEDSAVYLCASSPLGGSVNEQFFGPGTRLTVL.